The entry below describes one T cell receptor beta chain. No per-base quality is available; no much larger clone lies one base away. The data belong to a study of T cells after yellow fever vaccination (dated by TCRdb to about 2019). Broadly, across the study: The SMART-Seq v4 Ultra Low Input RNA kit was used to prepare libraries from fractions with low cell numbers. To track T-cell clones before and after primary and booster YFV17D yellow fever vaccination, bulk TCR alpha and beta repertoires were sequenced longitudinally. Two healthy male donors made up the cohort, one aged 18 to 30 years and the other aged 30 to 39 years. Blood was drawn at multiple timepoints before and after primary and secondary immunization, with bulk PBMC replicates and cell subsets isolated. The paper as a whole reports these results and caveats: The study included only a couple of donors, which limits how far the findings can be generalized. After the booster, most of the clones that had expanded following primary vaccination were detected again (almost 98% of CD4 and around 88% of CD8), which suggests that memory was broadly maintained. Compared with the primary T-cell response, the secondary T-cell response was faster but weaker, reaching its peak on day 5 rather than on day 15. A small share of clonotypes occurred in both CD4 and CD8 compartments, likely arising from convergent recombination. Computational filtering was required because FACS-sorted repertoires could contain abundant contaminating clonotypes from the bulk population.

V ends up 2 bases short and J 5 bases short, with an unmatched junction base count of 11. Sequences MNHEY (CDR1) and SVGAGI (CDR2) are obtained from the germline V gene. From its cysteine to its phenylalanine, the CDR3 spans 16 amino acids. This entry keeps only the CDR3 DNA: 48 bases, framed from base 1. TCR cDNA was made using 5'RACE template switching, a step that added a universal primer site and unique molecular identifiers. cDNA synthesis was primed from both the TCR alpha and TCR beta constant segments. Library amplification involved two PCR steps, and the second step added sample barcodes and sequencing adapters. Libraries were sequenced on Illumina HiSeq 2500 (2x100 bp) or NovaSeq (2x150 bp). Under the source paper's analysis protocol: MIGEC handled demultiplexing of reads and collapsing into UMI consensus sequences, while MiXCR performed V(D)J alignment. Clonotypes responding to the vaccine were identified with edgeR on replicate PBMC samples, with the criteria of FDR below 0.01 and a log2 fold change above 5 up to day 15. CD4 or CD8 identity was assigned to each bulk clonotype according to whether the clonotype was present at higher abundance in the sequenced CD4 repertoire or the sequenced CD8 repertoire. A clonotype counted as NS4B-specific if enriched at least 10-fold in dextramer-positive versus dextramer-negative fractions, with CD4-biased clonotypes left out. The raw public data were reprocessed by TCRdb itself: fastp quality trimming at Q25, MiXCR clonotype calling, in-frame beta chains only. Every CDR3 protein is listed once, alongside the most common genes and DNA of its rows. TCRdb's processing, not the study's, gives the V and J calls here. Here the sample has about 94,000 distinct CDR3 sequences; around 9.8% occur a single time. Of the sample, about 15% falls within the top ten clones.

Reading the label with the study, this specimen's treatment or condition is: live attenuated yellow fever vaccine strain. PBMCs were isolated from peripheral blood using a standard Ficoll-Paque protocol. Epitope-specific CD8 T cells were sorted using a dextramer loaded with the yellow fever NS4B epitope peptide, with anti-CD3 and anti-CD8 staining. RNA was extracted with TriZol from bulk PBMCs, CD4 and CD8 fractions, and dextramer-positive and dextramer-negative fractions. The rearrangement joined TRBV6-5 to TRBJ2-5, with 7 bases matching TRBD2. The input for sequencing was CD8+ T cells not binding an NS4B(214-222) dextramer, sorted from PBMCs, taken less than 16 days after the first yellow fever vaccination. Sample cell subset or site, as interpreted from the label and publication: NS4B epitope dextramer-negative CD8 T cells. The TCR originated in a young man who received the YFV17D yellow fever vaccine. The DNA sequence reads TGTGCCAGCAGTTACCCCTCGGGGCTAGCGGCGGAGACCCAGTACTTC. Translation gives CASSYPSGLAAETQYF.